The 27 T cell receptor beta chains given below trace back to one sample, sequenced in a study of OX40 agonist ivuxolimab in advanced cancers. Library generation was performed with the immunoSEQ multiplex PCR assay. The source is immuneACCESS, and TCRdb retained only in-frame sequences with V and J called. Part of the clones is not carried over; for the studies checked, unresolved V genes explain less than half of this, and the remainder is unexplained. Within this sample are 70,000 to 75,000 clones, with 70% to 90% of them counted one time only. The ten top clones hold 2.5% to 3% of the sample. The sequencing here drew on CD4+ or CD8+ T cells sorted from blood, taken in a trial of the OX40 agonist ivuxolimab. The receptors stem from an adult with an advanced solid tumor such as melanoma, head and neck, liver or kidney cancer.

A few counts support this clone. The V gene is TRBV7-2, the J gene TRBJ1-5; D remains unclear. CDR1 SGHTA and CDR2 FQGNSA come from the germline V gene. V lost 7 bases to trimming and J lost 4 bases, with 11 bases between them. The length of the CDR3 is 13 residues. The CDR3: CASTLTGNQPQHF. The CDR3 nucleotides read TGTGCCAGCACCCTTACGGGGAATCAGCCCCAGCATTTT.

The V call is TRBV10-3, the J call TRBJ1-2; D may be TRBD1 (5 bases). Germline loops: CDR1 ENHRY, CDR2 SYGVKD. The V gene lost 2 bases and the J gene lost 7 bases, with 17 bases spanning the gap. The CDR3 consists of 15 residues. The CDR3 is CAISEEGPPMGGYTF. The DNA of the CDR3 is TGTGCCATCAGTGAGGAGGGGCCCCCAATGGGTGGCTACACCTTC.

This clone has only a few counts. The chain uses TRBV2 and TRBJ2-7, with 11 bases aligning to TRBD1. V trimming: 6 bases; J trimming: 2 bases; junction bases outside the gene matches: 6. Germline CDR1 and CDR2: SNHLY and FYNNEI. The CDR3 length is 15 residues. CDR3 protein: CASSVGTGGPYEQYF. CDR3 bases: TGTGCCAGCAGCGTGGGGACAGGGGGTCCCTACGAGCAGTACTTC.

This clone was counted between two and nine times. The rearrangement joins TRBV6-6 to TRBJ2-7; D may be TRBD1 or TRBD2 (5 bases each). CDR1 MNHNY and CDR2 SVGAGI come from the germline V gene (reference sequence). The CDR3 spans 15 residues. Trimming shortened V by 8 bases and J by 0 bases, and 17 bases separated the two germline ends. This chain's CDR3 is CASQQVGMGSYEQYF. The CDR3 DNA sequence: TGTGCCAGCCAACAGGTCGGGATGGGCTCCTACGAGCAGTACTTC.

The genes are TRBV5-1 and TRBJ2-5; D might be TRBD1 (6 bases). Trimming took off 0 bases at V and 7 bases at J, with 10 bases between the two ends. The CDR3 contains 13 residues. CDR1 and CDR2 (germline): SGHRS, YFSETQ. This CDR3 is CASSLEGVGTQYF. CDR3 DNA: TGCGCCAGCAGCTTGGAGGGGGTGGGGACCCAGTACTTC. Based on the CDR3 plus reference TRBV5-1 and TRBJ2-5, the full variable domain is KAGVTQTPRYLIKTRGQQVTLSCSPISGHRSVSWYQQTPGQGLQFLFEYFSETQRNKGNFPGRFSGRQFSNSRSEMNVSTLELGDSALYLCASSLEGVGTQYFGPGTRLLVL.

This clone was detected only a few times. This chain joins TRBV2 and TRBJ1-3; D is possibly TRBD1 (6 bases). The germline CDR1 and CDR2 sequences are SNHLY and FYNNEI. This CDR3 has 13 residues. With 8 bases removed from V and 4 bases from J, the gap between germline ends came to 12 bases. Here the CDR3 DNA reads TGTGCCAGCCTTCGGGACATAGGAAACACCATATATTTT. Residues: CASLRDIGNTIYF.

This clone was counted between two and nine times. The rearrangement joins TRBV2 to TRBJ2-1; 8 bases are a match to TRBD1. Per the germline V gene, CDR1 is SNHLY and CDR2 is FYNNEI. The CDR3 is 15 amino acids. After removal of 7 bases from V and 4 bases from J, the junction contained 9 bases not matched to a gene. The CDR3 nucleotides are TGTGCCAGCAAACTTGGACAGGGAACTTACAATGAGCAGTTCTTC. This encodes CASKLGQGTYNEQFF.

J is TRBJ1-4 and V is TRBV2; a weak D match, TRBD1 (6 bases). CDR3 length equals 12 residues. The ends were cut back, 7 bases at V and 10 bases at J, with 13 bases in the middle. CDR1 SNHLY and CDR2 FYNNEI come from the germline V gene. The CDR3 DNA follows: TGTGCCAGCAAGGGGGGGTGGCGAAAACTGTTTTTT. Encoded protein: CASKGGWRKLFF.

The V and J genes are TRBV19 and TRBJ1-5; tentative D call: TRBD1 (6 bases). Trimming took off 5 bases at V and 5 bases at J, with 13 bases between the two ends. The germline V gene has CDR1 LNHDA and CDR2 SQIVND (reference sequence). The CDR3 contains 14 residues. The CDR3 protein is CASSPYREDQPQHF. CDR3 nucleotides: TGTGCCAGTAGTCCGTACAGGGAGGATCAGCCCCAGCATTTT.

As DNA, the CDR3 is TGCGCCAGCAGCCAAGATTACGAGACTAGCTTTCAGTACTTC. The encoded protein is CASSQDYETSFQYF. The chain employs TRBV4-1 and TRBJ2-4, with 7 bases lining up with TRBD2. V lost 0 bases to trimming and J lost 11 bases; unmatched junction nucleotides: 7. Germline CDR1 MGHRA, CDR2 YSYEKL. This CDR3 is 14 amino acids long.

This clone was seen only a few times. The rearrangement joins TRBV6-4 to TRBJ2-7; 12 bases line up with TRBD2. V was pared by 4 bases and J by 3 bases, with 7 bases of the junction left unmatched. The CDR3 sequence is 16 residues long. Looked up from germline, CDR1 is MRHNA and CDR2 is SNTAGT. CDR3 sequence (DNA): TGTGCCAGCAGTGGAGGACTAGCGGGACTTATCTACGAGCAGTACTTC. This encodes CASSGGLAGLIYEQYF.

The J gene is TRBJ2-5, the V gene TRBV6-5; no reliable D call. V was cut by 7 bases and J by 1 base, with 16 bases left in between. The CDR3 spans 15 residues. Germline V gives CDR1 MNHEY, CDR2 SVGAGI. CDR3 region: CASMRTPRPQETQYF. CDR3 nucleotides: TGTGCCAGCATGAGGACGCCGAGGCCCCAAGAGACCCAGTACTTC.

The chain has TRBV9 and TRBJ2-7; D perhaps matches TRBD1 (5 bases). The CDR3 has 16 amino acids. Germline lookup yields CDR1 SGDLS and CDR2 YYNGEE. Trimming removed 3 bases at V and 2 bases at J, with 18 bases between. As DNA, the CDR3 is TGTGCCAGCAGCGGAAGGGGTGGCGGATACGCCTACGAGCAGTACTTC. Protein: CASSGRGGGYAYEQYF.

The gene calls are TRBV7-6 and TRBJ2-7; D is possibly TRBD1 (6 bases). The V gene lost 2 bases and the J gene lost 3 bases, with 11 bases spanning the gap. This CDR3 spans 14 amino acids. In germline, CDR1 is SGHVS, CDR2 FNYEAQ. CDR3 in DNA: TGTGCCAGCAGCTTACGAGGACAGTACTACGAGCAGTACTTC. Translated, it gives CASSLRGQYYEQYF.

On this clone itself: Mismatch with germline at one junction end may stem from a read error. V usage is TRBV4-1 and J usage is TRBJ2-3; 13 bases line up with TRBD2. The CDR3 has 17 residues. The germline gives CDR1 MGHRA, CDR2 YSYEKL. Written as DNA, the CDR3 is TGCGCCAGCAGCGAAGACTGGACTAGCGGGAGTATAGATACGCAGTATTTT. This codes for CASSEDWTSGSIDTQYF.

This chain joins TRBV2 and TRBJ1-5, with unresolved D. CDR3 length: 13 residues. CDR1 is SNHLY, CDR2 FYNNEI, per germline. The germline V and J ends were trimmed by 6 bases and 8 bases, with 14 bases remaining between them. The CDR3 here is CASRESIREPQHF. CDR3 DNA: TGTGCCAGCAGAGAATCGATTCGGGAGCCCCAGCATTTT.

J is TRBJ2-7 and V is TRBV27; a weak D match, TRBD1 (5 bases). The CDR3 runs to 16 residues. The V gene's germline CDR1 is MNHEY and CDR2 SMNVEV (reference sequence). The germline V and J ends were trimmed by 6 bases and 2 bases, with 20 bases remaining between them. CDR3 nucleotide sequence: TGTGCCAGCAGGTCGGCGAAGCAGGGCAATCCCTACGAGCAGTACTTC. This codes for CASRSAKQGNPYEQYF.

V usage is TRBV11-3 and J usage is TRBJ2-3; D gene uncertain. The germline gives CDR1 SGHNT, CDR2 YENEEA. The germline V and J ends were trimmed by 5 bases and 4 bases, with 13 bases remaining between them. The length of the CDR3 is 14 residues. This chain's CDR3 is CASSLEPPADTQYF. The DNA of the CDR3 is TGTGCCAGCAGCCTCGAACCACCCGCAGATACGCAGTATTTT.

This clone was detected only once. The rearrangement links TRBV7-8 to TRBJ2-1; D is perhaps TRBD1 (6 bases). Trimming pared 4 bases from V and 9 bases from J, leaving 16 bases between. The CDR3 is 14 residues long. Per germline, CDR1 SGHVS and CDR2 FQNEAQ. The CDR3 protein is CASSSNREMGEQFF. CDR3 DNA sequence: TGTGCCAGCAGCTCAAACAGGGAAATGGGTGAGCAGTTCTTC.

The V call is TRBV30, the J call TRBJ2-1; 12 nucleotides align to TRBD2. V trimming: 4 bases; J trimming: 7 bases; junction bases outside the gene matches: 8. The CDR3 contains 15 residues. Per germline, CDR1 GTSNPN and CDR2 SVGIG (reference sequence). The CDR3 DNA is TGTGCCTGGATCGTCCGGCTAGCGGGGGGGAATGAGCAGTTCTTC. Translation: CAWIVRLAGGNEQFF.

The chain's CDR3 is CASSLDRSGFHEQYF. CDR3 DNA sequence: TGTGCCAGCAGCTTAGATCGGTCAGGTTTCCACGAGCAGTACTTC. The genes are TRBV11-2 and TRBJ2-7; D is unresolved. The CDR3 covers 15 residues. V was pared by 0 bases and J by 5 bases, with 14 bases between. Germline V gives CDR1 SGHAT, CDR2 FQNNGV.

The chain is built from TRBV6-1 and TRBJ1-5; the D is unclear. This CDR3 contains 15 residues. V was pared by 3 bases and J by 4 bases, with 13 bases between. Germline CDR1 MNHNS, CDR2 SASEGT. Here the CDR3 DNA reads TGTGCCAGCAGTGAGGTTGGGTCACATAATCAGCCCCAGCATTTT. It yields the protein CASSEVGSHNQPQHF.

This chain links TRBV11-3 with TRBJ1-6, with D uncertain. The CDR3 has 16 residues. Per the germline V gene, CDR1 is SGHNT and CDR2 is YENEEA. The germline V and J ends were trimmed by 1 base and 3 bases, with 10 bases remaining between them. CDR3: CASSLGFGNYNSPLHF. CDR3 sequence (DNA): TGTGCCAGCAGCTTAGGGTTTGGGAACTATAATTCACCCCTCCACTTT.

With respect to this clone: Other nucleotide sequences from this sample produce the same CDR3. V gene TRBV11-1 combines with J gene TRBJ2-7, with D perhaps matching TRBD1 or TRBD2 (5 bases each). Looked up from germline, CDR1 is SGHAT and CDR2 is FQDESV (reference sequence). The V and J ends lost 5 bases and 3 bases respectively, with 17 bases between them. The CDR3 has 15 residues. CDR3 in DNA: TGTGCCAGCAGCCCATACCGGGACGGCTTCTACGAGCAGTACTTC. It yields the protein CASSPYRDGFYEQYF.

This chain connects TRBV11-2 to TRBJ1-3, with TRBD1 as a possible D gene (6 bases). Trimming removed 3 bases from V and 8 bases from J, with 14 bases in between. CDR3 length equals 14 residues. Germline V CDR1 and CDR2: SGHAT, FQNNGV. In nucleotides, the CDR3 is TGTGCCAGCAGCTTTAGGGTCAGGGGAGACACCATATATTTT. As protein: CASSFRVRGDTIYF.

The rearrangement links TRBV27 to TRBJ1-4, with a tentative D call TRBD1 (6 bases). The germline V and J ends were trimmed by 6 bases and 8 bases, with 13 bases remaining between them. The germline V gene encodes CDR1 MNHEY and CDR2 SMNVEV (reference sequence). The CDR3 sequence is 13 residues long. CDR3 nucleotides: TGTGCCAGCAGGGGACAAGAAAACGAAAAACTGTTTTTT. Encoded protein: CASRGQENEKLFF. Together with reference TRBV27 and TRBJ1-4, the CDR3 gives the full variable domain: EAQVTQNPRYLITVTGKKLTVTCSQNMNHEYMSWYRQDPGLGLRQIYYSMNVEVTDKGDVPEGYKVSRKEKRNFPLILESPSPNQTSLYFCASRGQENEKLFFGSGTQLSVL.

CDR3 in DNA: TGTGCCAGCAGCCAAGATCATATACTACGGGGCCAAGAGACCCAGTACTTC. Translation: CASSQDHILRGQETQYF. V usage is TRBV14 and J usage is TRBJ2-5; tentatively, D is TRBD2 (5 bases). The CDR3 loop spans 17 amino acids. Germline CDR1 reads SGHDN; CDR2 reads FVKESK. V was cut by 0 bases and J by 1 base, with 15 bases left in between.